The T cell receptor (beta chain) described here comes from a study of blood T cell repertoires in COVID-19 (TCRdb year 2020). Concerning the study at large: Collaborator samples came from the United States, Italy and Spain and covered acute and convalescent phases of COVID-19. The material from the prospective study consisted of cDNA or gDNA derived from T cells, B-cell-depleted T cells, or PBMCs. Deeply sampled blood TCRbeta repertoires from subjects exposed to, actively infected with, or recovered from COVID-19 were included in the dataset. The repertoires were released in a freely available public database intended as a resource for research on the immune response to SARS-CoV-2. Samples were obtained from the ongoing ImmuneRACE study (first 160 participants) and from about 1,300 subjects provided by 6 global collaborators. The sample metadata nearly always contained a de-identified subject ID, COVID-19 status, age in years and sex. HLA class I and class II types, where available, came from metadata supplied by the sample provider rather than from assay-based typing.

Another Seattle source contributed samples from volunteer blood donors who had recovered from COVID-19. Whole blood was collected in K2EDTA tubes by collaborating institutions according to the institutions' own protocols. For TCRbeta analysis, collaborators shipped samples as frozen whole blood, isolated PBMCs, or DNA extracted from either of those sample types. A remark on this clone: What antigen it recognizes has not been identified. Base quality data are lacking; no much larger clone is found one base away.

Overall study results and their limits: Clinical and demographic metadata were provided uncurated, with the amount varying by source and participant.

TCRbeta CDR3 regions were amplified from genomic DNA by means of the immunoSEQ Assay, a bias-controlled multiplex PCR. Regarding the original processing steps: The number of nucleated cells in each sample was estimated from the amplification of reference gene primers within the assay. To quantify the absolute abundance of each unique TCRbeta CDR3 rearrangement, sequence reads were collapsed and filtered. For each sample, productive Simpson clonality was calculated by taking the square root of Simpson's diversity index across productive rearrangements. Sourced from immuneACCESS, this table was stored by TCRdb with only in-frame sequences that have V and J called. A share of the clones is absent; for the studies checked, an unresolved V gene accounts for under half, and the remainder has no known explanation. That table gives V, J and clone size, and the DNA gave D and trimming. The sample has a few hundred thousand clones on record, approximately 82% of them singletons. The ten top clones hold 1.5% to 2% of the sample.

V lost 7 bases and J lost 5 bases; the stretch between them is 11 bases long. The CDR3, from cysteine to phenylalanine, totals 11 residues. Solely the CDR3 DNA is kept, with 33 bases framed from the first base. CDR1 and CDR2 (SQVTM, ANQGSEA) derive from the germline V gene. The sequence was collected from a man aged 30 to 39 who had recovered from COVID-19. The rearrangement joined TRBV29-1 to TRBJ2-5; TRBD2 is a weak D gene call, 7 bases matching. Sequenced input: peripheral blood. The CDR3: CSGGGPETQYF. The bases are TGCAGCGGCGGGGGCCCTGAGACCCAGTACTTC.